This is a list of T cell receptor beta chains from one sample in a study of beta chain features in type 1 diabetes. TCRdb's table, derived via immunoSEQ multiplex PCR, lists solely in-frame clones and lacks some. Of 640,000 or so clones listed, 11% to 15% were seen once; the top ten hold nearly 0.04%. Sequencing was carried out using naive CD4+ T cells from blood. The receptors were sampled from a man younger than 35 with type 1 diabetes. Each CDR3 is given with its conserved first and last residue. D genes are given only for firm matches. Where a row states a size, it is once, few, many or the class of an expanded clone; other rows omit it.

cdr3_nt | cdr3_aa | cdr3_length | clone_size | j_call | d_call | v_call
TGTGCCTGGAGTGTATGGGAAAAACTGTTTTTT | CAWSVWEKLFF | 11 | NA | TRBJ1-4 | NA | TRBV30
TGCAGCGTCGGTGAGACCCAGTACTTC | CSVGETQYF | 9 | NA | TRBJ2-5 | NA | TRBV29-1
TGCGCCAGCAGCCAGGACTATAGCGCGTTTCAGTACTTC | CASSQDYSAFQYF | 13 | few | TRBJ2-5 | NA | TRBV4-1
TGTGCCAGCAGCTATCAGGGGGGTGGAGAGACCCAGTACTTC | CASSYQGGGETQYF | 14 | NA | TRBJ2-5 | NA | TRBV7-9
TGCAGCGCCCCTATGGACAGGCTCACCGGGGAGCTGTTTTTT | CSAPMDRLTGELFF | 14 | NA | TRBJ2-2 | TRBD1 | TRBV29-1
TGTGCCAGCAGCCAAGGGGTCTCGTCACCCCTCCACTTT | CASSQGVSSPLHF | 13 | NA | TRBJ1-6 | NA | TRBV7-2
TGTGCCTGGAGGAAGGGGACTAGCGGGTTTGATACGCAGTATTTT | CAWRKGTSGFDTQYF | 15 | NA | TRBJ2-3 | TRBD2 | TRBV30
TGTGCCAGCAGCTTATTTCCCGTCGGCCGCGGCACCGGGGAGCTGTTTTTT | CASSLFPVGRGTGELFF | 17 | few | TRBJ2-2 | NA | TRBV7-8
TGCAGCGCCGGATTCTCGACAGGGAGCTACGAGCAGTACTTC | CSAGFSTGSYEQYF | 14 | few | TRBJ2-7 | TRBD1 | TRBV29-1
TGTGCCAGCAGTTACTCTGGGAGAGGAGGCGAAAAACTGTTTTTT | CASSYSGRGGEKLFF | 15 | NA | TRBJ1-4 | NA | TRBV6-5
TGTGCCAGCATGATTGGGGGGACCTTAGGAGAAGCTTTCTTT | CASMIGGTLGEAFF | 14 | NA | TRBJ1-1 | NA | TRBV27
TGTGCCAGCAGTCTGAACAATGAGCAGTTCTTC | CASSLNNEQFF | 11 | few | TRBJ2-1 | NA | TRBV28
TGTGCCACCAGCAGAGATGGGGGGCTGGGTGGCTACACCTTC | CATSRDGGLGGYTF | 14 | NA | TRBJ1-2 | NA | TRBV15
TGTGCCAGCAGCTTAGGCTCGGCAGGGGGCTATGAGACCCAGTACTTC | CASSLGSAGGYETQYF | 16 | few | TRBJ2-5 | TRBD1 | TRBV7-2
TGCGCCAGCAGACGCCGCGGGCGAGAGGTTTCCTACGAGCAGTACTTC | CASRRRGREVSYEQYF | 16 | NA | TRBJ2-7 | NA | TRBV4-1
TGTGCCAGCAGACCAGGACAGGGAACCCTCATGGGCTATGGCTACACCTTC | CASRPGQGTLMGYGYTF | 17 | few | TRBJ1-2 | TRBD1 | TRBV28
TGCAGTGTCGAACCACTGTGGGAGCAGTACTTC | CSVEPLWEQYF | 11 | NA | TRBJ2-7 | NA | TRBV20-1
TGCAGCGTTGGAAGCCCGAACACCGGGGAGCTGTTTTTT | CSVGSPNTGELFF | 13 | few | TRBJ2-2 | NA | TRBV29-1
TGCAGCGTTTCAGGGTCTTCCCCGACCAATGAGCAGTTCTTC | CSVSGSSPTNEQFF | 14 | NA | TRBJ2-1 | NA | TRBV29-1
TGTGCCTGGAGAGCCCTCAGGGGCCCCCAGCATTTT | CAWRALRGPQHF | 12 | NA | TRBJ1-5 | NA | TRBV30
TGCGCCAGCAGCTCGGACAGGGCTTACTACAATGAGCAGTTCTTC | CASSSDRAYYNEQFF | 15 | few | TRBJ2-1 | TRBD1 | TRBV5-1
TGTGCCAGCAGCCGCCTAGCGGGGGGTCCCAATGAGCAGTTCTTC | CASSRLAGGPNEQFF | 15 | NA | TRBJ2-1 | TRBD2 | TRBV28
TGTGCCAGCAGATTAGAGGTAGATACGCAGTATTTT | CASRLEVDTQYF | 12 | few | TRBJ2-3 | NA | TRBV7-9
TGTGCCATCAGTGGACAGGGGGCTTTAAGCAATCAGCCCCAGCATTTT | CAISGQGALSNQPQHF | 16 | NA | TRBJ1-5 | TRBD1 | TRBV10-3
TGTGCCAGCAGTTTAGCCCACAATGAGCAGTTCTTC | CASSLAHNEQFF | 12 | few | TRBJ2-1 | NA | TRBV28
TGTGCCAGCAGTGCTACAGCGAGAAGCGGGGAGCTGTTTTTT | CASSATARSGELFF | 14 | NA | TRBJ2-2 | NA | TRBV25-1
TGTGCCAGCAGCTCCCGTCCGGGACAGCCCTACGAGCAGTACTTC | CASSSRPGQPYEQYF | 15 | NA | TRBJ2-7 | TRBD1 | TRBV6-5
TGTGCCAGCAGCTTACGGGTGGCGGGGCAGTATTTT | CASSLRVAGQYF | 12 | NA | TRBJ2-3 | NA | TRBV5-8
TGTGCCAGCAGCTTTGGACAGCGCAGCACAGATACGCAGTATTTT | CASSFGQRSTDTQYF | 15 | NA | TRBJ2-3 | NA | TRBV7-2